A single sample is the source of the 18 T cell receptor beta chains below, sequenced in a study of blood T cell repertoires in COVID-19. Data came from immunoSEQ multiplex PCR; TCRdb stores just in-frame clones and leaves some out. The sample carries around 100,000 clones, roughly 85% recorded once. Material for sequencing was peripheral blood. The origin of the receptors is a woman in her seventies with active or convalescent COVID-19.

The rearrangement uses TRBV6-1 and TRBJ2-5; D remains unclear. Trimming pared 0 bases from V and 1 base from J, leaving 9 bases between. This CDR3 spans 15 amino acids. The V gene's germline CDR1 is MNHNS and CDR2 SASEGT. Here the CDR3 DNA reads TGTGCCAGCAGTGAAGCGAGGCTCATCCAAGAGACCCAGTACTTC. Translation: CASSEARLIQETQYF.

The J gene is TRBJ2-7, the V gene TRBV11-2; TRBD1 matches 12 bases. The V segment lost 5 bases and the J segment 6 bases; nucleotides outside the gene matches: 8. Germline CDR1 SGHAT, CDR2 FQNNGV. The CDR3 totals 15 residues. The CDR3 DNA follows: TGTGCCAGCAGCGACCCCGGGACAGGGGGCTCCGAGCAGTACTTC. Its translation: CASSDPGTGGSEQYF.

The chain recombines TRBV24-1 with TRBJ2-1; 10 bases fit TRBD2. The CDR3 is 17 residues long. V lost 5 bases and J lost 7; bases outside the gene matches: 13. Germline lookup yields CDR1 KGHDR and CDR2 SFDVKD. CDR3 sequence: CATSAASPSGGRNEQFF. DNA of the CDR3: TGTGCCACCAGTGCTGCGAGTCCTAGCGGGGGAAGGAATGAGCAGTTCTTC.

V usage is TRBV3-1 (or the pseudogene TRBV3-2) and J usage is TRBJ2-7; D is unclear. V dropped 0 bases and J dropped 0 bases, with 6 bases sitting between them. The germline gives CDR1 LGHDT, CDR2 YNNKEL (reference sequence). The CDR3 is 14 residues long. The CDR3 DNA is TGTGCCAGCAGCCAAGAGCTAAGCTCCTACGAGCAGTACTTC. Its translation is CASSQELSSYEQYF.

This chain links TRBV29-1 with TRBJ1-4; TRBD1 agrees at 8 bases. Germline values: CDR1 SQVTM, CDR2 ANQGSEA. V gave up 7 bases and J gave up 7 bases; unmatched junction bases: 11. The CDR3 loop spans 14 amino acids. CDR3 nucleotides: TGCAGCGCCAGAGCAGCTACAGGGGGTGAAAAACTGTTTTTT. Its translation: CSARAATGGEKLFF.

The rearrangement uses TRBV5-5 and TRBJ2-1; TRBD2 matches 11 bases. The CDR3 sequence is 16 residues long. V was pared by 2 bases and J by 2 bases, with 3 bases of the junction left unmatched. CDR1 and CDR2 (germline): SGHKS, YYEKEE (reference sequence). CDR3: CASSFQLAGAYNEQFF. DNA of the CDR3: TGTGCCAGCAGCTTCCAACTAGCGGGGGCCTACAATGAGCAGTTCTTC.

In this sample, this clone turned up once. The genes are TRBV7-9 and TRBJ1-6; D is undetermined. V was shortened by 2 bases and J by 12 bases, with 20 bases between the two germline ends. The V gene's germline CDR1 is SEHNR and CDR2 FQNEAQ (reference sequence). The CDR3 covers 16 residues. The DNA for the CDR3 is TGTGCCAGCAGCTTAAATCGTATTGGTGGCCGGGAACCCCTCCACTTT. Its protein is CASSLNRIGGREPLHF. Full variable domain (outside the CDR3, taken from reference TRBV7-9 and TRBJ1-6): DTGVSQNPRHKITKRGQNVTFRCDPISEHNRLYWYRQTLGQGPEFLTYFQNEAQLEKSRLLSDRFSAERPKGSFSTLEIQRTEQGDSAMYLCASSLNRIGGREPLHFGNGTRLTVT.

The chain recombines TRBV12-5 with TRBJ1-1, with TRBD1 identical over 7 bases. Germline V gene sequence: CDR1 LGHNT, CDR2 FRNRAP. With V trimmed by 7 bases and J by 4 bases, 6 bases remained unmatched. The CDR3 has 13 residues. CDR3 in DNA: TGTGCTAGTGCCCAGGACAGGAGCACTGAAGCTTTCTTT. This translates into CASAQDRSTEAFF.

The chain joins TRBV5-4 to TRBJ1-5; 9 bases line up with TRBD1. This CDR3 spans 14 amino acids. Germline lookup yields CDR1 SGHNT and CDR2 YYREEE (reference sequence). After removal of 3 bases from V and 7 bases from J, the junction contained 5 bases not matched to a gene. The CDR3: CASSSDRGEQPQHF. In DNA form, the CDR3 reads TGTGCCAGCAGCTCGGACAGGGGCGAGCAGCCCCAGCATTTT.

J is TRBJ2-7 and V is TRBV6-5, with TRBD1 as a possible D gene (6 bases). Germline V gene sequence: CDR1 MNHEY, CDR2 SVGAGI. The CDR3 is 14 amino acids. Trimming cost V 5 bases and J 5 bases, with 16 bases left between them. CDR3 bases: TGTGCCAGCAGTACGGGGCAGGGGTCCCACGAGCAGTACTTC. Translated, it gives CASSTGQGSHEQYF.

The chain joins TRBV20-1 to TRBJ1-2; perhaps TRBD1 as D (5 bases). Germline CDR1 reads DFQATT; CDR2 reads SNEGSKA (reference sequence). The CDR3 is 14 residues long. Trimming left V 3 bases short and J 4 bases short, with 15 bases between. This CDR3 is CSASLSGPGYGYTF. The CDR3 DNA sequence: TGCAGTGCTAGTCTTTCAGGGCCTGGCTATGGCTACACCTTC.

Here the CDR3 DNA reads TGTGCCAGCTCACGGGAGGGGCCTTCACCCCTCCACTTT. Protein product: CASSREGPSPLHF. The chain uses TRBV18 and TRBJ1-6, with D perhaps TRBD1 (5 bases). The germline V gene encodes CDR1 KGHSH and CDR2 LQKENI. This CDR3 is 13 amino acids long. V lost 4 bases to trimming and J lost 9 bases, with 10 bases between them.

This CDR3 reads CASSRRENTEAFF. CDR3 coding DNA: TGTGCCAGCAGCAGGAGGGAGAACACTGAAGCTTTCTTT. V usage is TRBV6-2 or TRBV6-3 and J usage is TRBJ1-1, with no clear D. Per germline, CDR1 MNHEY and CDR2 SVGEGT. V was shortened by 6 bases and J by 1 base, with 9 bases between the two germline ends. This CDR3 has 13 residues.

The genes are TRBV2 and TRBJ1-2; the D is unclear. The germline V gene encodes CDR1 SNHLY and CDR2 FYNNEI. The CDR3 consists of 13 residues. The V end was cut by 7 bases, the J end by 4 bases, with 13 bases between. The CDR3 region is CASTWASGYGYTF. Written as DNA, the CDR3 is TGTGCCAGCACCTGGGCCTCCGGCTATGGCTACACCTTC.

This rearrangement joins TRBV27 to TRBJ1-2, with TRBD1 matching 9 bases. V lost 8 bases and J lost 1; bases outside the gene matches: 5. The CDR3 length is 14 residues. Germline V gene lookup returns CDR1 MNHEY and CDR2 SMNVEV (reference sequence). Here the CDR3 reads CASGDREDNYGYTF. CDR3 nucleotide sequence: TGTGCCAGCGGGGACAGGGAAGATAACTATGGCTACACCTTC.

This chain joins TRBV12-3 or TRBV12-4 and TRBJ1-1; 10 bases map to TRBD1. The length of the CDR3 is 13 residues. V lost 6 bases to trimming and J lost 10 bases; unmatched junction nucleotides: 8. The CDR3 is CASSWTGGMVAFF. DNA of the CDR3: TGTGCCAGCAGCTGGACAGGGGGAATGGTAGCTTTCTTT.

The chain joins TRBV5-6 to TRBJ1-5, with TRBD1 matching over 10 bases. J was trimmed by 5 bases and V by 4 bases; bases with no gene match: 3. The CDR3 totals 14 residues. The germline V gene encodes CDR1 SGHDT and CDR2 YYEEEE. Here the CDR3 DNA reads TGTGCCAGCAGCCGACAGGGGGCGCATCAGCCCCAGCATTTT. This codes for CASSRQGAHQPQHF.

The rearrangement links TRBV12-3 or TRBV12-4 to TRBJ2-7; D unresolved. The CDR3 covers 13 residues. Trimming shortened V by 0 bases and J by 0 bases, and 3 bases separated the two germline ends. CDR3 in DNA: TGTGCCAGCAGTTTAGCCAACTCCTACGAGCAGTACTTC. It codes for CASSLANSYEQYF.